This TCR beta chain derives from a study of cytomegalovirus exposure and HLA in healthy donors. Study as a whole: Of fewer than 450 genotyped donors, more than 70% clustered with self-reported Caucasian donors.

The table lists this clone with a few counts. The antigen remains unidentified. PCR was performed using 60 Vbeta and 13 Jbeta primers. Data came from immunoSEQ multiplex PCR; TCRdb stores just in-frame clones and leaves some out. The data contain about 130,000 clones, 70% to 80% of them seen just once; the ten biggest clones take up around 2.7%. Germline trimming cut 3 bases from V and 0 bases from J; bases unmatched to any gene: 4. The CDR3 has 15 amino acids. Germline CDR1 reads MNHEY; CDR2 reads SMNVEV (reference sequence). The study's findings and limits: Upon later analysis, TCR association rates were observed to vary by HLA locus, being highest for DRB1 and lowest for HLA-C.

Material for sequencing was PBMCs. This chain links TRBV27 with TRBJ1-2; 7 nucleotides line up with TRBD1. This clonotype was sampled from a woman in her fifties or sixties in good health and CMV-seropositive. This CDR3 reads CASSLDRKSNYGYTF. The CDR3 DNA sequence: TGTGCCAGCAGTTTGGACAGGAAGTCTAACTATGGCTACACCTTC.